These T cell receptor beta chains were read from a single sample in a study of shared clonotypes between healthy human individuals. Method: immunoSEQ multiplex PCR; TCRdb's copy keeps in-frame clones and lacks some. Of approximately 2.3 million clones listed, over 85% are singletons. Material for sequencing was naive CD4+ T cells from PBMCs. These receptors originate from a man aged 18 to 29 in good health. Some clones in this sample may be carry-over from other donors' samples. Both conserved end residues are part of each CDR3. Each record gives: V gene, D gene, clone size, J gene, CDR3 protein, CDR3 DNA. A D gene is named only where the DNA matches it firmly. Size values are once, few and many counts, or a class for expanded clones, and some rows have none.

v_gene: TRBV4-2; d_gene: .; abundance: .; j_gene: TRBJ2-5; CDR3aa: CASSQDRAVSQYF; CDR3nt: TGTGCCAGCAGCCAAGATAGGGCCGTATCCCAGTACTTC
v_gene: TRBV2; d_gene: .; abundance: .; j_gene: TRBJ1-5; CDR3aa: CASSWMDNQPQHF; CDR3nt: TGTGCCAGCTCTTGGATGGACAATCAGCCCCAGCATTTT
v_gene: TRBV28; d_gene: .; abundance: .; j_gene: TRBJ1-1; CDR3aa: CASSQPRDPTFMNTEAFF; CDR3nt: TGTGCCAGCAGTCAACCCCGGGACCCTACGTTCATGAACACTGAAGCTTTCTTT
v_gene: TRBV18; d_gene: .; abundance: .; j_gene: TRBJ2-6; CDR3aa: CASSQLAPTVPGANVLTF; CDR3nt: TGTGCCAGCTCACAACTCGCACCAACTGTCCCTGGGGCCAACGTCCTGACTTTC
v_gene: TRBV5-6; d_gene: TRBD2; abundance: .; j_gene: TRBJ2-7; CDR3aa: CASSPDLAGAGEQYF; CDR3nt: TGTGCCAGCAGCCCCGACCTAGCGGGAGCGGGCGAGCAGTACTTC
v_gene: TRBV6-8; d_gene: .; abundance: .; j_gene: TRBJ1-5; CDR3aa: CASSYSIVYSNQPQHF; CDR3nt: TGTGCCAGCAGTTACTCGATTGTTTATAGCAATCAGCCCCAGCATTTT
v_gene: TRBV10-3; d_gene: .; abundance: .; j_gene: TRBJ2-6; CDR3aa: CAIRLGSGANVLTF; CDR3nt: TGTGCCATCAGGTTGGGGTCTGGGGCCAACGTCCTGACTTTC
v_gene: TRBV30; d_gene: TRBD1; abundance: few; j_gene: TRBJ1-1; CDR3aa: CAWSVGQGNTEAFF; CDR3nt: TGTGCCTGGAGTGTCGGACAGGGGAACACTGAAGCTTTCTTT
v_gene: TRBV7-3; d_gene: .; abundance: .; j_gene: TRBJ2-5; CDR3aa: CASSLRSGEETQYF; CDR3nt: TGTGCCAGCAGCTTAAGGTCCGGGGAAGAGACCCAGTACTTC
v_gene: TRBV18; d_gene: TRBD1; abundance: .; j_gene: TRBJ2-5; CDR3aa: CASSRQGANQETQYF; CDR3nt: TGTGCCAGCTCCCGACAGGGGGCGAACCAAGAGACCCAGTACTTC
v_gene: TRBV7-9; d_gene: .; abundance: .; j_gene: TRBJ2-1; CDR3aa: CASSSPGGEQFF; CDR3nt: TGTGCCAGCAGCTCCCCGGGTGGTGAGCAGTTCTTC
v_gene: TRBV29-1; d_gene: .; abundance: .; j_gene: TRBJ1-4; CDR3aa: CSVEDRVGPNEKLFF; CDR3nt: TGCAGCGTTGAAGATCGAGTCGGGCCGAATGAAAAACTGTTTTTT
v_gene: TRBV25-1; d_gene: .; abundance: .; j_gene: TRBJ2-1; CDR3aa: CASSEIGQYNEQFF; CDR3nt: TGTGCCAGCAGTGAGATAGGACAGTACAATGAGCAGTTCTTC
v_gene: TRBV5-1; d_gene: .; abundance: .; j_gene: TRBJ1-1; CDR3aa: CATSGTGMNTEAFF; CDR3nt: TGCGCCACCAGTGGAACAGGGATGAACACTGAAGCTTTCTTT
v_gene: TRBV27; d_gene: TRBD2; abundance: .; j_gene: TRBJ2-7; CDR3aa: CASRGLAGGGYEQYF; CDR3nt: TGTGCCAGCAGAGGACTAGCGGGAGGAGGCTACGAGCAGTACTTC
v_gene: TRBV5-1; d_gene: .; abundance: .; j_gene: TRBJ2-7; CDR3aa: CASSLAGQRAYEQYF; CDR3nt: TGCGCCAGCAGCTTGGCAGGACAGCGGGCCTACGAGCAGTACTTC
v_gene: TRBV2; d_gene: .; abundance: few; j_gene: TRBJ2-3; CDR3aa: CASSLTDTQYF; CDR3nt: TGTGCCAGCAGTCTCACAGATACGCAGTATTTT
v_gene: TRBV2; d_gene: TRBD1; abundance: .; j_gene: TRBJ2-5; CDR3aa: CASRDRGPGPTQYF; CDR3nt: TGTGCCAGCAGGGACAGGGGCCCCGGTCCGACCCAGTACTTC
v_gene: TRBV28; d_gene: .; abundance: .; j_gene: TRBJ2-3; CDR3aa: CASSESSGTDTQYF; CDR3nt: TGTGCCAGCAGCGAATCTAGCGGCACAGATACGCAGTATTTT
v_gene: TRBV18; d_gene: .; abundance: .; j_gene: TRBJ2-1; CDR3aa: CASSPVRATDEQFF; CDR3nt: TGTGCCAGCTCACCGGTTCGGGCGACCGATGAGCAGTTCTTC
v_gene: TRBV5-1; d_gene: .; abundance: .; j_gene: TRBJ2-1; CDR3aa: CASSLEGGSYNEQFF; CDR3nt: TGCGCCAGCAGCTTGGAGGGAGGCTCCTACAATGAGCAGTTCTTC
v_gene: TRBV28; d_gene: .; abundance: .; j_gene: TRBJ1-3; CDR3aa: CASSVRGSGNTIYF; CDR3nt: TGTGCCAGCAGTGTCAGGGGCTCTGGAAACACCATATATTTT
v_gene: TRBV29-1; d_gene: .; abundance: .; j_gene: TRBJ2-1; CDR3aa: CSVGGVYNEQFF; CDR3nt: TGCAGCGTTGGGGGAGTCTACAATGAGCAGTTCTTC
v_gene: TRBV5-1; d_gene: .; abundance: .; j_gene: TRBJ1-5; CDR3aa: CASSLEELHSNQPQHF; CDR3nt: TGCGCCAGCAGCTTGGAAGAGCTCCATAGCAATCAGCCCCAGCATTTT